This passage covers 12 T cell receptor beta chains from one sample sequenced in a study of blood T cell repertoires in COVID-19. The protocol was immunoSEQ multiplex PCR, while the TCRdb copy is restricted to in-frame clones and leaves out a portion. The sample carries under 45,000 clones, approximately 88% recorded once. Sequencing input: peripheral blood. These receptors all stem from a woman in her 40s with acute or convalescent COVID-19.

This chain joins TRBV11-2 and TRBJ1-1; D is unresolved. Deletions cut 1 base from V and 4 bases from J, with 10 bases between. Germline assignment: CDR1 SGHAT and CDR2 FQNNGV. There are 14 residues in the CDR3. DNA for the CDR3: TGTGCCAGCAGCTTAGTTTTTACCGGCACTGAAGCTTTCTTT. It translates to CASSLVFTGTEAFF.

This chain joins TRBV29-1 and TRBJ1-3; D ambiguous. With 1 base removed from V and 8 bases from J, the gap between germline ends came to 24 bases. This CDR3 has 17 amino acids. The germline gives CDR1 SQVTM, CDR2 ANQGSEA. The CDR3 sequence is CSVEVPSSSDAVDTIYF. Here the CDR3 DNA reads TGCAGCGTTGAAGTCCCCTCTAGTTCCGACGCGGTGGACACCATATATTTT.

V gene TRBV7-2 combines with J gene TRBJ1-1; D ambiguous. V lost 8 bases and J 0 bases, leaving 13 bases between the germline ends. CDR1 SGHTA and CDR2 FQGNSA come from the germline V gene. The CDR3 runs to 14 residues. CDR3 protein: CASCQDLMNTEAFF. The CDR3 DNA reads as TGTGCCAGCTGTCAAGACTTGATGAACACTGAAGCTTTCTTT.

Only a few counts were recorded for this clone. The rearrangement joins TRBV18 to TRBJ1-5; tentatively, D is TRBD1 (6 bases). V lost 1 base and J lost 9, with 7 bases in between. The CDR3 consists of 12 residues. The germline gives CDR1 KGHSH, CDR2 LQKENI. The CDR3, as DNA: TGTGCCAGCTCACCACAAGGGGGGCCCCAGCATTTT. Protein sequence: CASSPQGGPQHF.

The V and J genes are TRBV27 and TRBJ1-6, with D uncertain. The CDR3 length is 15 residues. V was clipped by 6 bases and J by 1 base, with 10 bases between them. Germline V gene lookup returns CDR1 MNHEY and CDR2 SMNVEV (reference sequence). The CDR3 protein is CASSPSWSYNSPLHF. The CDR3 DNA reads TGTGCCAGCAGCCCGAGTTGGTCCTATAATTCACCCCTCCACTTT.

The chain employs TRBV27 and TRBJ2-2, with TRBD1 matching 10 bases. The CDR3 runs 15 residues. V shed 5 bases, J shed 5 bases, and the junction held 5 bases outside the gene matches. Germline values: CDR1 MNHEY, CDR2 SMNVEV (reference sequence). This CDR3 reads CASSRQGAGTGELFF. The CDR3 bases are TGTGCCAGCAGTCGACAGGGGGCAGGGACCGGGGAGCTGTTTTTT.

The genes are TRBV10-3 and TRBJ2-7; TRBD1 might be the D (6 bases). V lost 6 bases and J 1 base, leaving 16 bases between the germline ends. There are 15 residues in the CDR3. CDR1 is ENHRY, CDR2 SYGVKD, per germline. The CDR3 sequence: CAIRAGTSNSYEQYF. For the CDR3, the DNA is TGTGCCATCAGGGCCGGGACATCGAATTCCTACGAGCAGTACTTC.

J is TRBJ2-7 and V is TRBV29-1, with 9 bases that match TRBD1. This CDR3 is 12 amino acids long. The germline gives CDR1 SQVTM, CDR2 ANQGSEA. V was clipped by 7 bases and J by 5 bases; unmatched bases: 6. In DNA form, the CDR3 reads TGCAGCGCCTGGAGGGACAGGGACGAGCAGTACTTC. Protein product: CSAWRDRDEQYF.

V gene TRBV28 combines with J gene TRBJ1-5, with 8 bases identical to TRBD1. Germline-derived CDR1 and CDR2 are MDHEN and SYDVKM. The CDR3 consists of 16 residues. With 2 bases clipped from V and 6 bases from J, the junction kept 9 bases outside the gene matches. CDR3 amino acids: CASSLGRPGGFQPQHF. The CDR3 DNA reads as TGTGCCAGCAGTTTAGGCCGGCCAGGGGGCTTTCAGCCCCAGCATTTT. The full variable domain, in which reference TRBV28 and TRBJ1-5 provide the parts outside the CDR3, is DVKVTQSSRYLVKRTGEKVFLECVQDMDHENMFWYRQDPGLGLRLIYFSYDVKMKEKGDIPEGYSVSREKKERFSLILESASTNQTSMYLCASSLGRPGGFQPQHFGDGTRLSIL.

V is TRBV7-9 and J is TRBJ2-7; 12 positions agree with TRBD2. V shed 5 bases, J shed 3 bases, and the junction held 5 bases outside the gene matches. CDR1 and CDR2 from the germline V gene are SEHNR and FQNEAQ (reference sequence). This CDR3 is 15 amino acids long. CDR3 amino acids: CASSVLAGGYYEQYF. As DNA, the CDR3 is TGTGCCAGCAGCGTACTAGCGGGAGGTTACTACGAGCAGTACTTC.

This chain uses TRBV4-2 with TRBJ1-1; 12 nucleotides line up with TRBD1. Germline-derived CDR1 and CDR2 are LGHNA and YNFKEQ. The CDR3 totals 19 residues. The V and J ends lost 4 bases and 0 bases, in that order; junction bases with no gene match: 12. The CDR3, as DNA: TGTGCCAGCAGCCCTAGAGTCGGGACAGGGGGCCCCATGAACACTGAAGCTTTCTTT. This encodes CASSPRVGTGGPMNTEAFF.

The rearrangement links TRBV30 to TRBJ1-1, with D hard to call. This CDR3 is built from 11 residues. V was pared by 4 bases and J by 1 base, with 4 bases between. The germline CDR1 and CDR2 sequences are GTSNPN and SVGIG (reference sequence). The CDR3, as DNA: TGTGCCTGGATGAGGAACACTGAAGCTTTCTTT. This encodes CAWMRNTEAFF.